Below are 20 T cell receptor beta chains sequenced from a single sample in a study of blood T cell repertoires in COVID-19. TCRdb keeps only in-frame clones here, not all; method: immunoSEQ multiplex PCR. The sample carries some 100,000 clones, under 90% recorded once. Sequencing was performed on peripheral blood. The source of these receptors is an older woman with acute or convalescent COVID-19.

This clone was picked up many times. The chain recombines TRBV7-9 with TRBJ2-7, with 8 bases aligning to TRBD1. J was trimmed by 6 bases and V by 6 bases; bases with no gene match: 10. The germline V gene encodes CDR1 SEHNR and CDR2 FQNEAQ (reference sequence). There are 14 residues in the CDR3. The CDR3 nucleotides read TGTGCCAGCAGGCAGGGGGCCGACTACGGCGAGCAGTACTTC. Its protein product is CASRQGADYGEQYF. Full variable domain (missing parts from reference TRBV7-9 and TRBJ2-7): DTGVSQNPRHKITKRGQNVTFRCDPISEHNRLYWYRQTLGQGPEFLTYFQNEAQLEKSRLLSDRFSAERPKGSFSTLEIQRTEQGDSAMYLCASRQGADYGEQYFGPGTRLTVT.

This sequence joins TRBV10-3 and TRBJ2-1; D is undetermined. The CDR3 is 11 residues long. Trimming cost V 2 bases and J 8 bases, with 4 bases left between them. Per germline, CDR1 ENHRY and CDR2 SYGVKD. CDR3 protein: CAISESHEQFF. In DNA form, the CDR3 reads TGTGCCATCAGTGAGAGCCATGAGCAGTTCTTC.

The rearrangement joins TRBV7-8 to TRBJ1-2; D perhaps matches TRBD1 (6 bases). CDR1 and CDR2 from the germline V gene are SGHVS and FQNEAQ. The ends were cut back, 5 bases at V and 1 base at J, with 11 bases in the middle. This CDR3 has 14 residues. This chain's CDR3 is CASSTGTHNYGYTF. Written as DNA, the CDR3 is TGTGCCAGCAGCACTGGGACACATAACTATGGCTACACCTTC.

This clone was counted once. CDR3 protein: CASSPNRGKGGANVLTF. Written as DNA, the CDR3 is TGTGCCAGCAGTCCAAACAGGGGGAAGGGTGGGGCCAACGTCCTGACTTTC. J is TRBJ2-6 and V is TRBV6-6, with TRBD1 identical over 8 bases. Per germline, CDR1 MNHNY and CDR2 SVGAGI (reference sequence). V dropped 5 bases and J dropped 3; count of bases not matched to a gene: 9. The CDR3 is 17 amino acids.

The rearrangement joins TRBV6-4 to TRBJ2-2; 7 nucleotides align to TRBD1. V was clipped by 6 bases and J by 4 bases; unmatched bases: 5. Germline V gene sequence: CDR1 MRHNA, CDR2 SNTAGT. CDR3 length: 14 residues. DNA for the CDR3: TGTGCCAGCAGGGAAACAGGGGTCACCGGGGAGCTGTTTTTT. Translated: CASRETGVTGELFF.

The V and J genes are TRBV10-1 and TRBJ1-5; no clear D gene. The CDR3 contains 14 residues. V lost 2 bases and J lost 5, with 10 bases in between. The germline gives CDR1 WNHNN, CDR2 SYGVQD (reference sequence). In DNA form, the CDR3 reads TGCGCCAGCAGTGAGACGGCAGACTATCAGCCCCAGCATTTT. It specifies CASSETADYQPQHF.

CDR3 in DNA: TGTGCCAGCAGCCAAGACGGGTATAAATACGAGCAGTACTTC. Translation: CASSQDGYKYEQYF. The chain recombines TRBV3-1 (or the pseudogene TRBV3-2) with TRBJ2-7; no reliable D call. V shed 0 bases and J shed 4 bases, with 10 bases lying between them. The CDR3 loop spans 14 amino acids. Germline assignment: CDR1 LGHDT and CDR2 YNNKEL (reference sequence).

The chain links TRBV5-5 to TRBJ1-2, with D maybe TRBD1 (6 bases). CDR1 is SGHKS and CDR2 is YYEKEE in the germline V gene (reference sequence). V was shortened by 4 bases and J by 3 bases, with 13 bases between the two germline ends. The CDR3 covers 14 residues. CDR3: CASSSAGTYYGYTF. The CDR3 DNA follows: TGTGCCAGCAGCAGCGCCGGGACATACTATGGCTACACCTTC.

This chain connects TRBV6-2 or TRBV6-3 to TRBJ1-6; 7 bases fit TRBD1. The CDR3 loop spans 15 amino acids. Germline CDR1 and CDR2: MNHEY and SVGEGT. After removal of 2 bases from V and 5 bases from J, the junction contained 3 bases not matched to a gene. The CDR3 DNA sequence: TGTGCCAGCAGTTACAGGGACAGAGATAATTCACCCCTCCACTTT. Its translation is CASSYRDRDNSPLHF.

This rearrangement joins TRBV6-6 to TRBJ2-3; 8 bases match TRBD1. The V segment lost 5 bases and the J segment 1 base; nucleotides outside the gene matches: 8. The CDR3 totals 16 residues. CDR1 MNHNY and CDR2 SVGAGI come from the germline V gene (reference sequence). CDR3 in DNA: TGTGCCAGCAGTACACCGACAGGGGCCCGCACAGATACGCAGTATTTT. Protein sequence: CASSTPTGARTDTQYF.

V is TRBV19 and J is TRBJ1-1; TRBD1 might be the D (5 bases). Per germline, CDR1 LNHDA and CDR2 SQIVND (reference sequence). This CDR3 contains 12 residues. V lost 4 bases to trimming and J lost 6 bases, with 9 bases between them. Written as DNA, the CDR3 is TGTGCCAGTAGTAAGCAGGGTGCTGAAGCTTTCTTT. Residues: CASSKQGAEAFF.

J is TRBJ2-7 and V is TRBV28, with 8 bases aligning to TRBD1. Germline CDR1 MDHEN, CDR2 SYDVKM. The junction had 7 bases not matched to a gene; V was cut back by 8 bases and J by 7 bases. The CDR3 runs 12 residues. The CDR3 DNA reads as TGTGCCAGCGGTACAGGGGGAAGAGAGCAGTACGTC. This codes for CASGTGGREQYV.

This chain links TRBV9 with TRBJ2-7, with D unresolved. The CDR3 spans 17 residues. The V end lost 0 bases, the J end lost 2 bases, and 18 bases lay between the germline ends. The germline V gene has CDR1 SGDLS and CDR2 YYNGEE. The CDR3 protein is CASSVAYGRGRPYEQYV. The CDR3 DNA follows: TGTGCCAGCAGCGTAGCTTATGGTCGAGGCCGCCCCTACGAGCAGTACGTC.

This chain uses TRBV24-1 with TRBJ2-5, with 7 nucleotides matching TRBD2. Trimming removed 4 bases from V and 6 bases from J; junction bases left unmatched: 13. This CDR3 comprises 16 residues. Germline assignment: CDR1 KGHDR and CDR2 SFDVKD. DNA for the CDR3: TGTGCCACCAGTGACCCCGCCTTGAGCGGGGAACAGACCCAGTACTTC. Translation gives CATSDPALSGEQTQYF.

The J gene is TRBJ2-3, the V gene TRBV11-2; unclear D gene. Deletions cut 1 base from V and 1 base from J, with 18 bases between. Germline V gene data show CDR1 as SGHAT and CDR2 as FQNNGV. The length of the CDR3 is 18 residues. CDR3 sequence reads: CASSLVLATLSGTDTQYF. The CDR3 bases are TGTGCCAGCAGCTTAGTATTAGCCACGCTTTCCGGCACAGATACGCAGTATTTT.

The chain employs TRBV19 and TRBJ1-1; 10 nucleotides match TRBD1. In germline, CDR1 is LNHDA, CDR2 SQIVND (reference sequence). Trimming took 3 bases from V and 3 from J; bases not matched to a gene: 4. This CDR3 is 15 amino acids long. CDR3 residues: CASSIGTGAYTEAFF. As DNA, the CDR3 is TGTGCCAGTAGTATCGGGACAGGGGCATACACTGAAGCTTTCTTT.

The rearrangement links TRBV7-9 to TRBJ2-3, with D possibly TRBD1 on 5 matching bases. CDR1 SEHNR and CDR2 FQNEAQ come from the germline V gene (reference sequence). There are 19 residues in the CDR3. V gave up 3 bases and J gave up 4 bases, with 26 bases separating them. CDR3 nucleotide sequence: TGTGCCAGCAGCTTCGTTTTATCGGCAGGGCGCCGAATTGCAGATACGCAGTATTTT. It is translated as CASSFVLSAGRRIADTQYF.

This clone has just a few counts. The chain has TRBV9 and TRBJ1-1; TRBD1 aligns across 8 bases. Germline CDR1 SGDLS, CDR2 YYNGEE. The CDR3 has 15 residues. After removal of 0 bases from V and 3 bases from J, the junction contained 4 bases not matched to a gene. The CDR3 reads CASSVDQGADTEAFF. CDR3 bases: TGTGCCAGCAGCGTAGATCAGGGGGCGGACACTGAAGCTTTCTTT.

J is TRBJ2-2 and V is TRBV4-1; weak D call: TRBD2 (5 bases). Germline V lookup: CDR1 MGHRA, CDR2 YSYEKL. Trimming left V 0 bases short and J 4 bases short, with 15 bases between. The length of the CDR3 is 17 residues. DNA for the CDR3: TGCGCCAGCAGCCAAGATCCCCGCAGGAGCGGCACCGGGGAGCTGTTTTTT. It encodes CASSQDPRRSGTGELFF.

The V gene is TRBV2, the J gene TRBJ2-1, with TRBD2 matching 12 bases. V gave up 2 bases and J gave up 4 bases; unmatched junction bases: 3. CDR1 and CDR2 from the germline V gene are SNHLY and FYNNEI. This CDR3 is 16 amino acids long. CDR3 in amino acids: CASSERLAGGYNEQFF. Written as DNA, the CDR3 is TGTGCCAGCAGTGAACGGCTAGCGGGGGGGTACAATGAGCAGTTCTTC.